This T cell receptor beta chain is from a study of regulatory T cells in long-lasting Graves disease. Study-level background: Graves' patients with a new diagnosis had received antithyroid drugs under 3 months.

Between the trimmed V and J ends, which lost 5 bases and 14 bases, there was a span of 17 bases. Looked up from germline, CDR1 is WNHNN and CDR2 is SYGVQD (reference sequence). The CDR3 consists of 12 residues. Time point indicated: newly diagnosed GD, antithyroid drugs for less than 3 months. PBMCs were the source of the RNA used for TCR sequencing. Under American Thyroid Association guidelines, Graves' disease was diagnosed. iRepertoire HTBI primers and Arm-PCR of CDR3 regions built TCR beta libraries. Using its own MiXCR run on the multiplex PCR reads, TCRdb lists one record per CDR3 protein. The table records 250,000 to 300,000 distinct CDR3 sequences, 15% to 20% of them present only once. This sample was shared with a second study, whose subject was T cells in Graves' hyperthyroidism and ophthalmopathy.

The sample here was peripheral blood mononuclear cells (PBMCs), taken at new diagnosis, from a patient treated with antithyroid drugs. V and J are TRBV10-1 and TRBJ2-3; the D gene is possibly TRBD2 (5 bases). The clonotype originates from a woman aged 25 to 45 with Graves disease. The CDR3 DNA reads as TGCGCCAGCAGTCCGGAGCCGGGATTATTGTATTTT. Amino acid sequence: CASSPEPGLLYF.